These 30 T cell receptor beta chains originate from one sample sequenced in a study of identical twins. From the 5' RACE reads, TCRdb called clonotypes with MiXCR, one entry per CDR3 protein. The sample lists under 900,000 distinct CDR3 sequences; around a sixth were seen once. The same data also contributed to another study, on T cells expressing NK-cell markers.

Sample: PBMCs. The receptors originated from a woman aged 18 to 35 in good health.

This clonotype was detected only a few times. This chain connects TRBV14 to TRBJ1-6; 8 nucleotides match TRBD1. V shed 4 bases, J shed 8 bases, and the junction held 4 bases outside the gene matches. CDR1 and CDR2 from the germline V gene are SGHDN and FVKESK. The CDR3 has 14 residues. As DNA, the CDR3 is TGTGCCAGCAGCCCCGACAGGGGAGATTCACCCCTCCACTTT. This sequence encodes CASSPDRGDSPLHF. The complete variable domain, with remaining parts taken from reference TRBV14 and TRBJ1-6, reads EAGVTQFPSHSVIEKGQTVTLRCDPISGHDNLYWYRRVMGKEIKFLLHFVKESKQDESGMPNNRFLAERTGGTYSTLKVQPAELEDSGVYFCASSPDRGDSPLHFGNGTRLTVT.

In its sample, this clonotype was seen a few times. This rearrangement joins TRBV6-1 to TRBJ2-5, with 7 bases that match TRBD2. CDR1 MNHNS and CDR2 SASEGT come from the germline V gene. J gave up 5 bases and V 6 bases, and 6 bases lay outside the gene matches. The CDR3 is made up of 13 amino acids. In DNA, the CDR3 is TGTGCCAGCAGGGGGGAGGGAACGGAGACCCAGTACTTC. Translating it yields CASRGEGTETQYF.

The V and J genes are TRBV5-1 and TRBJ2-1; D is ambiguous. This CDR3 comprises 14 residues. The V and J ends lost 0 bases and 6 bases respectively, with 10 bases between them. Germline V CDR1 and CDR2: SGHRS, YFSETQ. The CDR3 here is CASSLDRAGNEQFF. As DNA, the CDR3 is TGCGCCAGCAGCTTGGACCGGGCCGGCAATGAGCAGTTCTTC.

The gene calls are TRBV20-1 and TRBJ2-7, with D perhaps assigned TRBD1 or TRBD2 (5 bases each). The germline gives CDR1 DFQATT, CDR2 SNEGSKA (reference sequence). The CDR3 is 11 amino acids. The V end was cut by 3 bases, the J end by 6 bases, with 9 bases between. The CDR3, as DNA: TGCAGTGCTAGCGGGACCGGCGAGCAGTACTTC. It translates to CSASGTGEQYF.

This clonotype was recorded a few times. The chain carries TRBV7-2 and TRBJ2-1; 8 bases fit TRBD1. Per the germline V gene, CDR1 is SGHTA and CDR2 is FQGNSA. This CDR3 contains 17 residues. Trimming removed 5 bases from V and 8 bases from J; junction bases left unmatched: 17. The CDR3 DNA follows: TGTGCCAGCAGCCAAGAACAGACAGGGGAGAGTGGAGATGAGCAGTTCTTC. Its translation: CASSQEQTGESGDEQFF.

Here the CDR3 reads CASSGVWAFF. In DNA, the CDR3 is TGTGCCAGTTCTGGGGTGTGGGCTTTCTTT. V gene TRBV12-3 or TRBV12-4 combines with J gene TRBJ1-1; no firm D call. This CDR3 spans 10 amino acids. V was trimmed by 9 bases and J by 11 bases, leaving 13 bases between them.

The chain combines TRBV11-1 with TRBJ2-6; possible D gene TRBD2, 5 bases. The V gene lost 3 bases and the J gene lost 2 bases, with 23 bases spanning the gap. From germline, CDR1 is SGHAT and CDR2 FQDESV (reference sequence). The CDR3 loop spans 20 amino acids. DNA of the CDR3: TGTGCCAGCAGCTTCCGACTTCCCCCAAGCGGCACGGCTGGGGCCAACGTCCTGACTTTC. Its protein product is CASSFRLPPSGTAGANVLTF.

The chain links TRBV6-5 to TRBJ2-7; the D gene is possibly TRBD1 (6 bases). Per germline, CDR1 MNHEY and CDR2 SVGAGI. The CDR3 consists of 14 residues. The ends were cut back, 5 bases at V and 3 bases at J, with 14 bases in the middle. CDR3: CASSHQRTVYEQYF. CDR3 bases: TGTGCCAGCAGTCACCAAAGGACAGTCTACGAGCAGTACTTC.

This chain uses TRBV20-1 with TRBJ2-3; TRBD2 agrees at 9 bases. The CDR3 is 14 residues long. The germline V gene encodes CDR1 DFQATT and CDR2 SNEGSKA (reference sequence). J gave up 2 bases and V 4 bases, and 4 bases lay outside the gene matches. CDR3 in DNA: TGCAGTGCTAATCCTAGCGGGAACACAGATACGCAGTATTTT. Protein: CSANPSGNTDTQYF.

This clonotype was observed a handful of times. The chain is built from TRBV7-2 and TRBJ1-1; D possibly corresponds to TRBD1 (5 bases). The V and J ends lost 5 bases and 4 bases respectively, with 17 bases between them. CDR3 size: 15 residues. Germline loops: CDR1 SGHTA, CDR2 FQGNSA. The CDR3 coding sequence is TGTGCCAGCAGCCTTAGGGGCGGGTATATCACTGAAGCTTTCTTT. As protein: CASSLRGGYITEAFF.

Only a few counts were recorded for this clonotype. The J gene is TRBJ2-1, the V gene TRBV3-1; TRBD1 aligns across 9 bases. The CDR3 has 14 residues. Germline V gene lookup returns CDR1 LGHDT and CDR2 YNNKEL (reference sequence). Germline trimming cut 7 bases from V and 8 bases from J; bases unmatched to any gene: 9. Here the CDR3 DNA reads TGTGCCAGCACCTCCCGATGGACAGGGGATGAGCAGTTCTTC. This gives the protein CASTSRWTGDEQFF.

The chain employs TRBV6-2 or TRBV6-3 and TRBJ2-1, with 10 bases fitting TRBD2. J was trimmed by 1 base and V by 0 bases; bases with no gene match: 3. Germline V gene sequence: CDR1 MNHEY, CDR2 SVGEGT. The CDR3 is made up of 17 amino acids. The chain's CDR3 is CASSYSIAGGSYNEQFF. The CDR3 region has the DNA TGTGCCAGCAGTTACTCGATAGCGGGAGGATCCTACAATGAGCAGTTCTTC.

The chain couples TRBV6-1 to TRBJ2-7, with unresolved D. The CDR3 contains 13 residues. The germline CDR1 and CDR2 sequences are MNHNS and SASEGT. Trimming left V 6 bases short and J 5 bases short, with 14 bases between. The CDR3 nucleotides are TGTGCCAGCAGCCCCGGGCAGCGCCACGAGCAGTACTTC. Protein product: CASSPGQRHEQYF.

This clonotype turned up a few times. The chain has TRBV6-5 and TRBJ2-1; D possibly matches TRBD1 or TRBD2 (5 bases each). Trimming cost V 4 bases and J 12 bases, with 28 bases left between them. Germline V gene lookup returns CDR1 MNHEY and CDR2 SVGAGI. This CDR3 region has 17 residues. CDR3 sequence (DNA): TGTGCCAGCAGTTTAACCCCCGGGGCAGGCCAAGGCCTTGCGCAGTTCTTC. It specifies CASSLTPGAGQGLAQFF.

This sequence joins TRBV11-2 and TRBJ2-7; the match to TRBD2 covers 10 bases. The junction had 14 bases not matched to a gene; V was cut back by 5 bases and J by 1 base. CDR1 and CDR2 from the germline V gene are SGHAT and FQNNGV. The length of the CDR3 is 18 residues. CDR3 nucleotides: TGTGCCAGCAGCCCAGAGGCTAGCGGGAGTTTCAAGTCCTACGAGCAGTACTTC. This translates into CASSPEASGSFKSYEQYF.

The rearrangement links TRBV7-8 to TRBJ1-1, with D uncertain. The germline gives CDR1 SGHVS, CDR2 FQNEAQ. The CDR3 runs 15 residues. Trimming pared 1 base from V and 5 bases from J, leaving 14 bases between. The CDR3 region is CASSLVPGVGTEAFF. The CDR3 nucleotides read TGTGCCAGCAGCTTAGTACCGGGTGTGGGTACTGAAGCTTTCTTT.

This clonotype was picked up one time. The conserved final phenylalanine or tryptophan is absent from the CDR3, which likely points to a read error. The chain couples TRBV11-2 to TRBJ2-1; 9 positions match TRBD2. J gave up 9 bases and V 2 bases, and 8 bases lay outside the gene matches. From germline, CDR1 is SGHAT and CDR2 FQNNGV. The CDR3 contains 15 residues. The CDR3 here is CASSLTASGNLEQFL. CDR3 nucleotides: TGTGCCAGCAGCTTAACGGCTAGCGGGAACCTTGAGCAGTTCCTC.

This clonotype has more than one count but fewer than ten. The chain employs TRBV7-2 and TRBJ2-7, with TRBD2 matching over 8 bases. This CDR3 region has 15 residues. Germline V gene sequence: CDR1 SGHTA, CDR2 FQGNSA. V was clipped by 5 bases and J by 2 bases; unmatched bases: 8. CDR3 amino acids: CASSPRLAGTYEQYF. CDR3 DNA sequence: TGTGCCAGCAGCCCCAGGCTAGCGGGTACCTACGAGCAGTACTTC. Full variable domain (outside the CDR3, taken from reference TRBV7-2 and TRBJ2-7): GAGVSQSPSNKVTEKGKDVELRCDPISGHTALYWYRQSLGQGLEFLIYFQGNSAPDKSGLPSDRFSAERTGGSVSTLTIQRTQQEDSAVYLCASSPRLAGTYEQYFGPGTRLTVT.

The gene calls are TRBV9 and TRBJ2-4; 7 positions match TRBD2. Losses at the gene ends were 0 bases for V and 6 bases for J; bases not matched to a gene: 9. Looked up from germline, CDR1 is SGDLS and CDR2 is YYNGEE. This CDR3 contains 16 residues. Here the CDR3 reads CASSVVAGGGVNIQYF. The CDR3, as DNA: TGTGCCAGCAGCGTAGTGGCAGGCGGGGGTGTAAACATTCAGTACTTC.

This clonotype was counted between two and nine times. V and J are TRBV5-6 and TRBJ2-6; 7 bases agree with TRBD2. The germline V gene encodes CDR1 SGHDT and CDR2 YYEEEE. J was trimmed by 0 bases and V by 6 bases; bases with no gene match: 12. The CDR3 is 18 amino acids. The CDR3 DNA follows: TGTGCCAGCAACCCGCCTAGCGGTTTCTTCTCTGGGGCCAACGTCCTGACTTTC. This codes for CASNPPSGFFSGANVLTF.

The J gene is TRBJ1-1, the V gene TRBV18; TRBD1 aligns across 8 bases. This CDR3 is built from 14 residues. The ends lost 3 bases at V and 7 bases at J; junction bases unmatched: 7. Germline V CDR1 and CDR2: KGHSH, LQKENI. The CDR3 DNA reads TGTGCCAGCTCACCGCAGGACAGGGCGAGTGAAGCTTTCTTT. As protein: CASSPQDRASEAFF. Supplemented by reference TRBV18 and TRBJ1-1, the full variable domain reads NAGVMQNPRHLVRRRGQEARLRCSPMKGHSHVYWYRQLPEEGLKFMVYLQKENIIDESGMPKERFSAEFPKEGPSILRIQQVVRGDSAAYFCASSPQDRASEAFFGQGTRLTVV.

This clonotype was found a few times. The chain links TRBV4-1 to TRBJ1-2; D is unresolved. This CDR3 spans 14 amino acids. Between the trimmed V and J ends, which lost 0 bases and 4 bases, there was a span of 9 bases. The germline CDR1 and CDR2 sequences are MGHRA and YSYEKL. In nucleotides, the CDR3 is TGCGCCAGCAGCCAAGATGCGGACGGCTATGGCTACACCTTC. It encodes CASSQDADGYGYTF.

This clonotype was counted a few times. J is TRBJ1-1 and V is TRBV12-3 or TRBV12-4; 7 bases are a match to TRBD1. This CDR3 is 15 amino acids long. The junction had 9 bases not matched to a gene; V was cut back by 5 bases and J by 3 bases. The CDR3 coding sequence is TGTGCCAGCAGTCACCGGGACAGCAAGCACACTGAAGCTTTCTTT. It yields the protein CASSHRDSKHTEAFF.

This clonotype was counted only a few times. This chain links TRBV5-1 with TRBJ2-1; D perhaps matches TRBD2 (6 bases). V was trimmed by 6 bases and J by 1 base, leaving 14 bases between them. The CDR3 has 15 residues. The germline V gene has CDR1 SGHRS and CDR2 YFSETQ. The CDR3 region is CASNPTGTSYNEQFF. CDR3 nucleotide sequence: TGCGCCAGCAACCCAACCGGGACTTCCTACAATGAGCAGTTCTTC.

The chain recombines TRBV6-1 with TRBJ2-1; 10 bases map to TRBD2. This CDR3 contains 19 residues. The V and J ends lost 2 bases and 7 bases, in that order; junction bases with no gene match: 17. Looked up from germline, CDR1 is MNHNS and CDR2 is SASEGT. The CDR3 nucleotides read TGTGCCAGCAGTGAATGGGCTAGCGGGAGCTACGGTTATGAGAATGAGCAGTTCTTC. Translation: CASSEWASGSYGYENEQFF.

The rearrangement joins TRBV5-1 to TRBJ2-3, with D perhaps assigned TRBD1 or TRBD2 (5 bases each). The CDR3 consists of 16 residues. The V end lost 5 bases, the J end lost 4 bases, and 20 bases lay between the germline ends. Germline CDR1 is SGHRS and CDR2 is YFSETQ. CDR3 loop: CASRGVGILRADTQYF. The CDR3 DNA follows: TGCGCCAGCAGGGGGGTGGGGATCCTCCGCGCAGATACGCAGTATTTT.

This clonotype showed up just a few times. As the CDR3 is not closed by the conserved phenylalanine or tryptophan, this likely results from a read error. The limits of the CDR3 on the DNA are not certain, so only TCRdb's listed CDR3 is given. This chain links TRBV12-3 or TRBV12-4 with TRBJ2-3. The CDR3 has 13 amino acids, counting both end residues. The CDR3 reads CASRCSRIGKTHG.

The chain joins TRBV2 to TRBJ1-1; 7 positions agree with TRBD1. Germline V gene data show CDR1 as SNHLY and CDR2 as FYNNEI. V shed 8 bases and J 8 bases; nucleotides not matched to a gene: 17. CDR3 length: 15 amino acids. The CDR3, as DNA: TGTGCCAGCGACAGGGTCGGCGGCTCGGTATCGGAAGCTTTCTTT. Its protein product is CASDRVGGSVSEAFF. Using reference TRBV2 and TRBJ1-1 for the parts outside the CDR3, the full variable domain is EPEVTQTPSHQVTQMGQEVILRCVPISNHLYFYWYRQILGQKVEFLVSFYNNEISEKSEIFDDQFSVERPDGSNFTLKIRSTKLEDSAMYFCASDRVGGSVSEAFFGQGTRLTVV.

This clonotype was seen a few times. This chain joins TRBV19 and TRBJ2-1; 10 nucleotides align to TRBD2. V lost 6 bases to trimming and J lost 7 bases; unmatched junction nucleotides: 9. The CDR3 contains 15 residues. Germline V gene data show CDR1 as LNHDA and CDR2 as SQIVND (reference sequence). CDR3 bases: TGTGCCAGTAGGCTCTGGTCTAGCGGGGGTAATGAGCAGTTCTTC. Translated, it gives CASRLWSSGGNEQFF.

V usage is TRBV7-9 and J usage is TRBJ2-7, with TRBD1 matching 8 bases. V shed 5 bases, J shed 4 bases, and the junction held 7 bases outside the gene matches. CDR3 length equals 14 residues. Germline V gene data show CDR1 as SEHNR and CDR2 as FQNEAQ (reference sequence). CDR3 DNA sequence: TGTGCCAGCAGCCCCCCGGGACAGGTTTACGAGCAGTACTTC. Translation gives CASSPPGQVYEQYF.